These 20 T cell receptor beta chains share one sample of origin, sequenced in a study of shared clonotypes between healthy human individuals. Here immunoSEQ multiplex PCR was the method, and the copy in TCRdb shows in-frame clones only, minus some. The sample has 2 million to 2.5 million clones; around 95% are singletons. Sequences were obtained from naive CD4+ T cells sorted from blood. Subset here: CD45RA+ positively selected. Every receptor here comes from a man aged 18 to 30 in good health.

This clone was seen only once. The J gene is TRBJ2-7, the V gene TRBV7-2; 11 bases are shared with TRBD2. The ends lost 10 bases at V and 4 bases at J; junction bases unmatched: 6. This CDR3 comprises 13 residues. CDR1 and CDR2 (germline): SGHTA, FQGNSA. The CDR3 loop is CANQVAGGYEQYF. The CDR3 DNA reads as TGTGCCAACCAAGTAGCGGGAGGGTACGAGCAGTACTTC. The full variable domain, completed using reference TRBV7-2 and TRBJ2-7, is GAGVSQSPSNKVTEKGKDVELRCDPISGHTALYWYRQSLGQGLEFLIYFQGNSAPDKSGLPSDRFSAERTGGSVSTLTIQRTQQEDSAVYLCANQVAGGYEQYFGPGTRLTVT.

The chain is built from TRBV27 and TRBJ1-1, with D perhaps matching TRBD1 (5 bases). The CDR3 is 14 residues long. Germline CDR1 is MNHEY and CDR2 is SMNVEV (reference sequence). Trimming removed 6 bases at V and 2 bases at J, with 13 bases between. CDR3 DNA: TGTGCCAGCAGCGGATGGGGGGGAAACACTGAAGCTTTCTTT. Translation: CASSGWGGNTEAFF.

This chain connects TRBV5-6 to TRBJ2-3; 8 bases map to TRBD1. The CDR3 consists of 16 residues. Germline CDR1 and CDR2: SGHDT and YYEEEE. With 2 bases clipped from V and 5 bases from J, the junction kept 10 bases outside the gene matches. The CDR3 here is CASSFGQGRTKDTQYF. The CDR3 nucleotides are TGTGCCAGCAGCTTTGGACAGGGAAGGACAAAAGATACGCAGTATTTT.

The chain uses TRBV6-5 and TRBJ2-5; TRBD2 agrees at 8 bases. V shed 1 base, J shed 5 bases, and the junction held 6 bases outside the gene matches. The CDR3 has 15 residues. Germline assignment: CDR1 MNHEY and CDR2 SVGAGI. CDR3 region: CASSYFGGALETQYF. CDR3 coding DNA: TGTGCCAGCAGTTACTTCGGGGGGGCCCTCGAGACCCAGTACTTC.

In this sample, this clone turned up a few times. The chain carries TRBV19 and TRBJ1-2; the D is unclear. This CDR3 is built from 12 residues. CDR1 LNHDA and CDR2 SQIVND come from the germline V gene (reference sequence). With 5 bases removed from V and 6 bases from J, the gap between germline ends came to 10 bases. The CDR3 loop is CASSRRADGYTF. The CDR3 DNA reads TGTGCCAGTAGTCGGAGGGCTGATGGCTACACCTTC. Complete variable domain (other parts from reference TRBV19 and TRBJ1-2): DGGITQSPKYLFRKEGQNVTLSCEQNLNHDAMYWYRQDPGQGLRLIYYSQIVNDFQKGDIAEGYSVSREKKESFPLTVTSAQKNPTAFYLCASSRRADGYTFGSGTRLTVV.

CDR3 sequence reads: CATSRERYTSYEQYF. CDR3 DNA: TGTGCCACCAGCAGAGAAAGGTATACATCCTACGAGCAGTACTTC. The chain couples TRBV15 to TRBJ2-7; D not certain. V dropped 0 bases and J dropped 1 base, with 10 bases sitting between them. The germline V gene has CDR1 LNHNV and CDR2 YYDKDF (reference sequence). This CDR3 spans 15 amino acids.

V gene TRBV5-1 combines with J gene TRBJ1-3; 11 nucleotides align to TRBD1. Germline-derived CDR1 and CDR2 are SGHRS and YFSETQ. This CDR3 spans 20 amino acids. With 0 bases clipped from V and 1 base from J, the junction kept 12 bases outside the gene matches. CDR3 in DNA: TGCGCCAGCAGCTTGGTCCCATCCGGGACAGGGGGTATATCTGGAAACACCATATATTTT. Its translation: CASSLVPSGTGGISGNTIYF.

The chain combines TRBV5-5 with TRBJ1-5; D is unresolved. This CDR3 region has 14 residues. The V gene's germline CDR1 is SGHKS and CDR2 YYEKEE (reference sequence). Trimming removed 4 bases at V and 6 bases at J, with 14 bases between. CDR3 nucleotides: TGTGCCAGCAGCGGGGTGGTTATAGGTCAGCCCCAGCATTTT. Its translation is CASSGVVIGQPQHF.

This chain uses TRBV11-2 with TRBJ2-5; D possibly corresponds to TRBD1 (5 bases). Per the germline V gene, CDR1 is SGHAT and CDR2 is FQNNGV. The CDR3 consists of 15 residues. V was shortened by 2 bases and J by 1 base, with 11 bases between the two germline ends. CDR3 loop: CASSLSGLVQETQYF. CDR3 DNA sequence: TGTGCCAGCAGCTTATCAGGGTTAGTCCAAGAGACCCAGTACTTC.

The chain combines TRBV6-6 with TRBJ1-6; TRBD1 matches at 7 bases. The germline V gene has CDR1 MNHNY and CDR2 SVGAGI (reference sequence). The ends lost 7 bases at V and 11 bases at J; junction bases unmatched: 11. The CDR3 length is 14 residues. The CDR3 nucleotides read TGTGCCAGCACCTTGACAGGGCCATCGACACCCCTCCACTTT. Encoded protein: CASTLTGPSTPLHF.

The rearrangement links TRBV9 to TRBJ2-5; D might be TRBD2 (6 bases). Germline CDR1 SGDLS, CDR2 YYNGEE. V was pared by 4 bases and J by 7 bases, with 17 bases between. The CDR3 is 14 residues long. The CDR3 region has the DNA TGTGCCAGCAGCTGGGACGGGGACTGGAGGACCCAGTACTTC. Protein: CASSWDGDWRTQYF.

A single count supports this clone. The V and J genes are TRBV28 and TRBJ1-6; D is unclear. The V end was cut by 2 bases, the J end by 4 bases, with 6 bases between. The CDR3 extends over 14 amino acids. Germline CDR1 and CDR2: MDHEN and SYDVKM. The chain's CDR3 is CASSLREYNSPLHF. CDR3 nucleotide sequence: TGTGCCAGCAGTTTACGGGAATATAATTCACCCCTCCACTTT.

V is TRBV4-3 and J is TRBJ2-1; D unclear. This CDR3 spans 12 amino acids. Trimming cost V 2 bases and J 8 bases, with 7 bases left between them. CDR1 and CDR2 from the germline V gene are LGHNA and YSLEER. CDR3 bases: TGCGCCAGCAGCCAATCAGCTTATGAGCAGTTCTTC. It encodes CASSQSAYEQFF.

This CDR3 is CASSLGTYTPGAFF. The CDR3 DNA reads TGTGCCAGCAGTTTAGGGACATACACACCGGGCGCTTTCTTT. The genes are TRBV28 and TRBJ1-1; D might be TRBD1 (6 bases). Germline CDR1 MDHEN, CDR2 SYDVKM. CDR3 length equals 14 residues. V lost 2 bases, J lost 11 bases, and 18 bases lay in between.

The V and J genes are TRBV5-8 and TRBJ2-7, with 11 positions matching TRBD1. There are 14 residues in the CDR3. The ends lost 1 base at V and 6 bases at J; junction bases unmatched: 3. The germline CDR1 and CDR2 sequences are SGHTS and YDEGEE. CDR3 DNA: TGTGCCAGCAGCTTGTGGGACAGGGGGTCCGAGCAGTACTTC. Encoded protein: CASSLWDRGSEQYF.

The chain joins TRBV5-4 to TRBJ2-2, with 9 bases lining up with TRBD1. The CDR3 has 15 residues. CDR1 and CDR2 (germline): SGHNT, YYREEE (reference sequence). The trim removed 4 bases at V and 1 base at J, leaving 2 bases unmatched. CDR3 protein: CASSVGQGNTGELFF. CDR3 DNA sequence: TGTGCCAGCAGCGTGGGACAGGGGAACACCGGGGAGCTGTTTTTT.

The chain links TRBV11-2 to TRBJ1-5, with 12 bases lining up with TRBD1. This CDR3 region has 18 residues. V shed 5 bases, J shed 2 bases, and the junction held 10 bases outside the gene matches. The V gene's germline CDR1 is SGHAT and CDR2 FQNNGV. CDR3 amino acids: CASSVGTGGNFRNQPQHF. The CDR3, as DNA: TGTGCCAGCAGCGTAGGGACAGGGGGCAATTTTCGCAATCAGCCCCAGCATTTT.

The V gene is TRBV11-2, the J gene TRBJ2-1; possible D gene TRBD2, 5 bases. CDR3 length equals 16 residues. The germline V and J ends were trimmed by 0 bases and 7 bases, with 16 bases remaining between them. Germline V gives CDR1 SGHAT, CDR2 FQNNGV. DNA of the CDR3: TGTGCCAGCAGCTTAGATCCCGGGGTCTCACGGAATGAGCAGTTCTTC. Translating gives CASSLDPGVSRNEQFF.

This clone was picked up a small number of times. Sequence at one end of the junction differs from germline and may be a read error. J is TRBJ2-2 and V is TRBV7-9, with D uncertain. The CDR3 runs 12 residues. Germline CDR1 reads SEHNR; CDR2 reads FQNEAQ (reference sequence). The CDR3 coding sequence is TGTGCCAGCAGTTGGAACAACGGGGAGCTGTTTTTT. Amino acid sequence: CASSWNNGELFF.

The V gene is TRBV28, the J gene TRBJ1-2, with 7 bases lining up with TRBD1. The CDR3 has 15 residues. With V trimmed by 3 bases and J by 2 bases, 6 bases remained unmatched. The germline gives CDR1 MDHEN, CDR2 SYDVKM. CDR3 in amino acids: CASSFGEGANYGYTF. CDR3 nucleotides: TGTGCCAGCAGTTTCGGTGAGGGGGCGAACTATGGCTACACCTTC.